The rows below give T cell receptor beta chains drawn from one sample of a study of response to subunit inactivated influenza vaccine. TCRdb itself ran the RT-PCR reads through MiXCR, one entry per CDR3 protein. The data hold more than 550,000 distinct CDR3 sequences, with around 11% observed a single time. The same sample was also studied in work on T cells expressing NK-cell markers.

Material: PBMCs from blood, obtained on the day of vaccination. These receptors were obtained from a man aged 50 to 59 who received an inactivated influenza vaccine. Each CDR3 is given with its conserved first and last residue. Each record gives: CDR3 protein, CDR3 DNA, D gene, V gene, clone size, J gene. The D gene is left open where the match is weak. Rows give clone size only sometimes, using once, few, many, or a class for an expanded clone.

CASSQGGIGETQYF | TGCGCCAGCAGCCAAGGGGGGATCGGGGAGACCCAGTACTTC | NA | TRBV4-1 | few | TRBJ2-5
CASRKNTGELFF | TGTGCCAGCAGAAAAAACACCGGGGAGCTGTTTTTT | NA | TRBV7-6 | many | TRBJ2-2
CASSRGLAQEAQYF | TGTGCCAGCAGTCGCGGACTAGCACAAGAGGCCCAGTACTTC | TRBD2 | TRBV12-3/TRBV12-4 | NA | TRBJ2-5
CAISANTGIQKLFF | TGTGCCATCAGTGCGAACACGGGGATCCAAAAACTGTTTTTT | NA | TRBV10-3 | NA | TRBJ1-4
CASSSLAELPGTGELFF | TGCGCCAGCAGCTCCCTAGCGGAGCTACCCGGAACCGGGGAGCTGTTTTTT | TRBD2 | TRBV5-1 | NA | TRBJ2-2
CASSGQQPTDTQYF | TGTGCCAGCAGTGGACAGCAACCCACAGATACGCAGTATTTT | NA | TRBV28 | few | TRBJ2-3
CSAPGRPGTEAFF | TGCAGTGCTCCTGGACGGCCGGGCACTGAAGCTTTCTTT | NA | TRBV20-1 | NA | TRBJ1-1
CASSLDFQGQFF | TGTGCCAGCAGCTTAGATTTCCAGGGGCAGTTCTTC | NA | TRBV7-2 | many | TRBJ2-1
CASSESQGGYGYTF | TGTGCCAGCAGTGAAAGCCAGGGAGGCTATGGCTACACCTTC | NA | TRBV6-4 | many | TRBJ1-2
CSATRHVSPGELFF | TGCAGTGCTACACGTCATGTTTCCCCCGGGGAGCTGTTTTTT | NA | TRBV20-1 | few | TRBJ2-2
CASIYGTGSYNEQFF | TGCGCCAGCATTTATGGGACAGGTTCCTACAATGAGCAGTTCTTC | TRBD1 | TRBV5-1 | NA | TRBJ2-1
CASRSWGQGWAFF | TGTGCCAGCAGGAGTTGGGGACAGGGTTGGGCTTTCTTT | TRBD1 | TRBV2 | NA | TRBJ1-1